These 9 T cell receptor beta chains originate from one sample sequenced in a study of Graves' ophthalmopathy and Graves' hyperthyroidism. The authors amplified TCR beta CDR3 regions, and they did so from RNA transcripts for repertoire sequencing. After a first-round RT-PCR with HTBI primers, a second-round multiplex PCR was run. TCRdb re-called the multiplex PCR reads with MiXCR, one entry per CDR3 protein. Of 360,000 or so distinct CDR3 sequences in the sample, roughly 18% were seen once. The sample consisted of peripheral blood. The receptors derive from a woman aged 18-29 years with Graves' ophthalmopathy.

The CDR3 DNA reads TGTGCCAGCAGGCAGACAGCCCGCGGGGATCAGCCCCAGCATTTT. Amino acids: CASRQTARGDQPQHF. The gene calls are TRBV12-3 or TRBV12-4 and TRBJ1-5, with D possibly matching TRBD1 (5 bases). This CDR3 is 15 amino acids long. V was clipped by 6 bases and J by 5 bases, with 17 bases between them.

This clonotype was observed at least ten times. This chain uses TRBV11-2 with TRBJ2-2, with unresolved D. V was shortened by 2 bases and J by 4 bases, with 8 bases between the two germline ends. The CDR3 is 14 amino acids. Germline V gives CDR1 SGHAT, CDR2 FQNNGV. This chain's CDR3 is CASSLSRSTGELFF. The CDR3 DNA sequence: TGTGCCAGCAGCTTATCGAGGAGCACCGGGGAGCTGTTTTTT. The whole variable domain, remainder taken from reference TRBV11-2 and TRBJ2-2, is EAGVAQSPRYKIIEKRQSVAFWCNPISGHATLYWYQQILGQGPKLLIQFQNNGVVDDSQLPKDRFSAERLKGVDSTLKIQPAKLEDSAVYLCASSLSRSTGELFFGEGSRLTVL.

This clonotype was observed many times. This sequence joins TRBV7-2 and TRBJ1-1, with a possible D match to TRBD1 (5 bases). CDR3 size: 13 residues. In germline, CDR1 is SGHTA, CDR2 FQGNSA. V was clipped by 6 bases and J by 5 bases, with 13 bases between them. The chain's CDR3 is CASRRIGETEAFF. The CDR3 bases are TGTGCCAGCAGGCGGATAGGGGAGACTGAAGCTTTCTTT.

This clonotype was counted ten times or more. The genes are TRBV7-3 and TRBJ2-5; D assignment may be TRBD1 or TRBD2 (6 bases each). CDR3 length: 15 amino acids. Trimming removed 5 bases from V and 1 base from J, with 14 bases in between. From germline, CDR1 is SGHTA and CDR2 FQGTGA. The CDR3 protein is CASSPIGGLQETQYF. CDR3 nucleotide sequence: TGTGCCAGCAGCCCGATCGGGGGCCTCCAAGAGACCCAGTACTTC.

This clonotype was detected ten times or more. V is TRBV12-3 or TRBV12-4 and J is TRBJ1-5; D is uncertain. V shed 6 bases and J shed 3 bases, with 9 bases lying between them. The CDR3 sequence is 13 residues long. The CDR3: CASRMGDNQPQHF. DNA of the CDR3: TGTGCCAGCAGGATGGGAGACAATCAGCCCCAGCATTTT.

This clonotype was found many times. The V call is TRBV19, the J call TRBJ1-5; D call uncertain. With 8 bases removed from V and 4 bases from J, the gap between germline ends came to 18 bases. CDR1 and CDR2 (germline): LNHDA, SQIVND (reference sequence). The length of the CDR3 is 15 residues. The CDR3 DNA follows: TGTGCCAGTGACCCTCAGTCGGGAGTTAATCAGCCCCAGCATTTT. The encoded protein is CASDPQSGVNQPQHF. Variable domain in full (rest from reference TRBV19 and TRBJ1-5): DGGITQSPKYLFRKEGQNVTLSCEQNLNHDAMYWYRQDPGQGLRLIYYSQIVNDFQKGDIAEGYSVSREKKESFPLTVTSAQKNPTAFYLCASDPQSGVNQPQHFGDGTRLSIL.

This clonotype was seen repeatedly, ten times or more. A read error may account for a junction end that differs from germline. CDR3 loop: CSARTGGSGTNVLTF. In DNA, the CDR3 is TGCAGTGCTAGAACAGGGGGCTCTGGGACCAACGTCCTGACTTTC. The J gene is TRBJ2-6, the V gene TRBV20-1; 9 bases agree with TRBD1. Germline values: CDR1 DFQATT, CDR2 SNEGSKA (reference sequence). The CDR3 extends over 15 amino acids.

This clonotype was counted ten times or more. The chain combines TRBV6-2 or TRBV6-3 with TRBJ2-7; D perhaps matches TRBD2 (6 bases). CDR1 and CDR2 (germline): MNHEY, SVGEGT. The CDR3 sequence is 15 residues long. The ends were cut back, 0 bases at V and 1 base at J, with 10 bases in the middle. The CDR3 here is CASSYSTGVSYEQYF. DNA for the CDR3: TGTGCCAGCAGTTACTCTACGGGGGTTTCCTACGAGCAGTACTTC.

In its sample, this clonotype was seen many times. This chain joins TRBV12-3 or TRBV12-4 and TRBJ2-7; D is perhaps TRBD1 (6 bases). The CDR3 has 14 amino acids. V lost 3 bases to trimming and J lost 4 bases, with 13 bases between them. CDR3 sequence: CASSFGDTGYEQYF. CDR3 in DNA: TGTGCCAGCAGTTTTGGGGACACAGGATACGAGCAGTACTTC.